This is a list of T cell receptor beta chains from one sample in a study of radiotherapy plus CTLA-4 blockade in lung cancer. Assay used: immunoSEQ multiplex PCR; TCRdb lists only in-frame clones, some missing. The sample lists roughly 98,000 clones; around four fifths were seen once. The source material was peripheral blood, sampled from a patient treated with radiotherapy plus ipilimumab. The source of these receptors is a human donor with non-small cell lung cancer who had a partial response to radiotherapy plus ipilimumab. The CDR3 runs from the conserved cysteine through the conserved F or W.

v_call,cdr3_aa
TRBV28,CASSADRFYEQYF
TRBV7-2,CASSLERVGEQFF
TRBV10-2,CASSGSSGSQVNEQFF
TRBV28,CASSLGPGQGAWNSPLHF
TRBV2,CASRGQGSYGYTF
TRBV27,CASRDRGLGTQYF
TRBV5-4,CASSLGLGTGKGEQFF
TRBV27,CASREYEQYF
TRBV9,CASSDLGQGSYNEQFF
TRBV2,CASSLYGELFF
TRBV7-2,CASSLSSGLEQYF
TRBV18,CASSISLEGEQFF
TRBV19,CASSTGGPNTEAFF
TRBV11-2,CASSLRLAQGSYEQYF
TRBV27,CASSFGGGEQETQYF
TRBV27,CASSSRQGSTDTQYF
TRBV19,CASHIEGRGELKGYTF
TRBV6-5,CASSHRQANQPQHF
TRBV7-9,CASSLDPGLAYEQYF
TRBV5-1,CASSSGTSGSTDTQYF